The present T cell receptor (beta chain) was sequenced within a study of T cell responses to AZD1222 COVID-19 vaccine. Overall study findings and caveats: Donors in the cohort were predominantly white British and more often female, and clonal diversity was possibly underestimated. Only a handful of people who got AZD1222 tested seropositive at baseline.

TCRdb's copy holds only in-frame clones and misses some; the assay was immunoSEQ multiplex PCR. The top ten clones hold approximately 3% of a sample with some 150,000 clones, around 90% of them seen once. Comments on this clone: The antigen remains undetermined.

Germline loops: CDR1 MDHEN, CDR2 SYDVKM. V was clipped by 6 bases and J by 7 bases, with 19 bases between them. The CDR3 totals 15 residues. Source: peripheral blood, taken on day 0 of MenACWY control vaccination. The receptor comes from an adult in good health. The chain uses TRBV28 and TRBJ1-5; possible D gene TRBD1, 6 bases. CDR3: CASRGGAWNGQPQHF. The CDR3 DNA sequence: TGTGCCAGCAGAGGGGGGGCCTGGAATGGACAGCCCCAGCATTTT.